This T cell receptor beta chain derives from a study of blood T cell repertoires in COVID-19. This CDR3 region has 16 residues. V gave up 5 bases and J gave up 1 base; unmatched junction bases: 7. From germline, CDR1 is SGHAT and CDR2 FQNNGV. The method was immunoSEQ multiplex PCR; TCRdb's version includes in-frame clones alone and lacks a portion of them. The data show roughly 130,000 clones, 80% to 85% seen once. The J gene is TRBJ2-5, the V gene TRBV11-2, with TRBD2 matching 10 bases. This TCR derives from a man aged 25-45 years with COVID-19, enrolled during active disease. Material for sequencing was peripheral blood. CDR3 sequence (DNA): TGTGCCAGCAGCCCGAGGACTAGCGGAGTCCAAGAGACCCAGTACTTC. Residues: CASSPRTSGVQETQYF.